Listed below are T cell receptor beta chains from one sample, sequenced in a study of T-cell reconstitution after alpha-beta-depleted transplantation in children. TCRdb independently ran MiXCR on the PCR reads; one entry per CDR3 protein. The table has approximately 240,000 distinct CDR3 sequences, approximately 10% seen once. The material was PBMCs, obtained before TCRalphabeta/CD19-depleted stem cell transplant. The receptors shown here come from a child under three years old with acute myeloid leukemia, due to receive a stem cell transplant. Both conserved end residues are part of each CDR3. The D gene is left open where the match is weak. Clone size appears in some rows only: once, few, many, or a class for an expanded clone.

>.|TRBJ2-5|TRBV20-1|many
TGCAGTGCTAGAGAGGAAGAGACCCAGTACTTC
CSAREEETQYF
>.|TRBJ2-3|TRBV5-1|many
TGCGCCAGCGTTACGGACACCAGCACAGATACGCAGTATTTT
CASVTDTSTDTQYF
>TRBD1|TRBJ2-7|TRBV19|many
TGTGCCAGTAGTATGGGACAGGGTCATTCCTACGAGCAGTACTTC
CASSMGQGHSYEQYF
>TRBD2|TRBJ2-3|TRBV10-3|many
TGTGCCGCGGGGGGCATCCTCAGGGATACGCAGTATTTT
CAAGGILRDTQYF
>.|TRBJ2-7|TRBV29-1|.
TGCAGCGTTGAAGCCTCGAGCTCCTACGAGCAGTACTTC
CSVEASSSYEQYF
>.|TRBJ2-1|TRBV20-1|many
TGCAGTGCTAGCGGTCACAATGAGCAGTTCTTC
CSASGHNEQFF
>.|TRBJ2-4|TRBV9|many
TGTGCCAGCAGCGGAGGGGGGGGCATTCAGTACTTC
CASSGGGGIQYF
>.|TRBJ2-2|TRBV12-3/TRBV12-4|many
TGTGCCAGCAGTTTATTCGAATTCCACACCGGGGAGCTGTTTTTT
CASSLFEFHTGELFF
>.|TRBJ2-4|TRBV2|many
TGTGCCAGTACATTTTTAGCCAAAAACATTCAGTACTTC
CASTFLAKNIQYF
>TRBD2|TRBJ2-3|TRBV7-3|.
TGTGCCAGCCGACCTAGGAGCGGGGGATCTGGAGATACGCAGTATTTT
CASRPRSGGSGDTQYF
>.|TRBJ2-4|TRBV19|many
TGTGCCAGTAGTATAGCCGGGTTGAGGGGAAACATTCAGTACTTC
CASSIAGLRGNIQYF
>.|TRBJ2-3|TRBV18|many
TGTGCCAGCTCACCTGTGCCGGGACTCCGCACAGATACGCAGTATTTT
CASSPVPGLRTDTQYF
>TRBD1|TRBJ2-2|TRBV7-3|many
TGTGCCAGCAGCTTAAGGGGGCAGGGGGCAACCGGGGAGCTGTTTTTT
CASSLRGQGATGELFF
>TRBD2|TRBJ2-7|TRBV20-1|many
TGCAGTGCTAGAGATCTTTTTGGCCTAGCGGCCTACGAGCAGTACTTC
CSARDLFGLAAYEQYF
>.|TRBJ1-5|TRBV12-3/TRBV12-4|many
TGTGCCAGCAGTTTTATAAGGGATAGCAATCAGCCCCAGCATTTT
CASSFIRDSNQPQHF
>TRBD1|TRBJ1-1|TRBV20-1|many
TGCAGTGCTATTAGGACAGGATCCACTCCCACTGAAGCTTTCTTT
CSAIRTGSTPTEAFF
>.|TRBJ2-5|TRBV13|.
TGTGCCAGCAGTTTAGAGGGCGAGACCCAGTACTTC
CASSLEGETQYF
>.|TRBJ2-6|TRBV3-1|many
TGTGCCAGCAGCCAAGACAGGGCTGGGGCCAACGTCCTGACTTTC
CASSQDRAGANVLTF
>TRBD1|TRBJ1-5|TRBV19|.
TGTGCCAGTAGTACCGGACAGGGGTTCGGGCCCCAGCATTTT
CASSTGQGFGPQHF
>.|TRBJ1-3|TRBV5-1|.
TGCGCCAGCAGCTCCGACGGACTCGGCTCTGGAAACACCATATATTTT
CASSSDGLGSGNTIYF
>.|TRBJ2-1|TRBV20-1|many
TGCAGTGCTAGGAACGCTCATGAGCAGTTCTTC
CSARNAHEQFF
>TRBD1|TRBJ2-2|TRBV5-1|many
TGCGCCAGCAGCTCTGGGGACAGGGGGACCGGGGAGCTGTTTTTT
CASSSGDRGTGELFF
>TRBD2|TRBJ2-2|TRBV24-1|many
TGTGCCCCATCGGGACTAGCGGGTCCCTTTAACACCGGGGAGCTGTTTTTT
CAPSGLAGPFNTGELFF
>.|TRBJ2-3|TRBV11-2|many
TGTGCCAGCAGCCGTAGCGGATCGAGCACAGATACGCAGTATTTT
CASSRSGSSTDTQYF
>TRBD1|TRBJ2-1|TRBV12-3/TRBV12-4|once
TGTGCCAGCTGTTTTGAGACAGGGGGCAACGAGCAGTTCTTC
CASCFETGGNEQFF
>.|TRBJ1-4|TRBV6-1|.
TGTGCCAGCAGGGACGTGGGGGCTAATGAAAAACTGTTTTTT
CASRDVGANEKLFF
>.|TRBJ2-7|TRBV12-3/TRBV12-4|many
TGTGCCAGCGGTCCGGACGGCCTCTCCTACGAGCAGTACTTC
CASGPDGLSYEQYF
>.|TRBJ1-3|TRBV5-1|many
TGCGCCAGCAGCTTGGAGGCGGCGGGAAACACCATATATTTT
CASSLEAAGNTIYF
>.|TRBJ2-1|TRBV7-2|few
TGTGCCAGCAGCTGGGCTGCCTCCTACAATGAGCAGTTCTTC
CASSWAASYNEQFF
>TRBD1|TRBJ1-4|TRBV5-1|many
TGCGCCAGCAGCTTTTCAGGGGGCGAGGAAAAACTGTTTTTT
CASSFSGGEEKLFF
>TRBD1|TRBJ1-2|TRBV27|many
TGTGCCAGCAGTCAACAGGGGAAATATGGCTACACCTTC
CASSQQGKYGYTF
>.|TRBJ1-6|TRBV7-2|many
TGTGCCAGCAGCTTAATTTGGGGATCACCCCTCCACTTT
CASSLIWGSPLHF
>.|TRBJ2-1|TRBV12-3/TRBV12-4|.
TGTGCCAGCGGCACAAAGCTAGGGGACTACAATGAGCAGTTCTTC
CASGTKLGDYNEQFF